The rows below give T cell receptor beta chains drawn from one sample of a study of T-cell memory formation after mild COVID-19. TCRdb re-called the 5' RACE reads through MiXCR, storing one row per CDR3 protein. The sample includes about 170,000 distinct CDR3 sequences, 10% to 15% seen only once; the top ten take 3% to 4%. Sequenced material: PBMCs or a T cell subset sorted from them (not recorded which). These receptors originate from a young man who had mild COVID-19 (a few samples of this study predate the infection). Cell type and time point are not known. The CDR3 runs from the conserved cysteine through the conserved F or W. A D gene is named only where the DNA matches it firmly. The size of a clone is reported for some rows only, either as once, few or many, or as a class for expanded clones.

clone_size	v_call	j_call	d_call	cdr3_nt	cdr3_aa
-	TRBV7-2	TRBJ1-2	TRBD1	TGTGCCAGCAGCTTAGGGGACAGACTCTATGGCTACACCTTC	CASSLGDRLYGYTF
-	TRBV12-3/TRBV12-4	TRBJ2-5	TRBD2	TGTGCCAGCACTCAACTAGCGGAGGAGACCCAGTACTTC	CASTQLAEETQYF
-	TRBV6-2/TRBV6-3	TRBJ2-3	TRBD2	TGTGCCACGCAACTAGCGGGGGACTCTACAGATACGCAGTATTTT	CATQLAGDSTDTQYF
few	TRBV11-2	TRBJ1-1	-	TGTGCCAGCAGCCTCTGGATGGGTGAAGCTTTCTTT	CASSLWMGEAFF
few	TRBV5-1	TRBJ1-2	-	TGCGCCAGCCGGATTGATGGGGGCTACACCTTC	CASRIDGGYTF
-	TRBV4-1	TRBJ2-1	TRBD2	TGCGCCAGCAGCCAAGGACTAGCGGGGGGGCCACCCAATGAGCAGTTCTTC	CASSQGLAGGPPNEQFF
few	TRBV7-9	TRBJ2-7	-	TGTGCCAGCAGCCGTGCCAGGGACGAGCAGTACTTC	CASSRARDEQYF
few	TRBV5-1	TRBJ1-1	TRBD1	TGCGCCAGCAGCGAGGGACAGTCGAACACTGAAGCTTTCTTT	CASSEGQSNTEAFF
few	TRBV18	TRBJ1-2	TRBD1	TGTGCCAGCTCACTATCCCCGACCGGGACAGGAGGGACCTATGGCTACACCTTC	CASSLSPTGTGGTYGYTF
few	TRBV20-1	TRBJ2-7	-	TGCAGTGCTCCACGGCCTCAGGTGAGCTCCTACGAGCAGTACTTC	CSAPRPQVSSYEQYF
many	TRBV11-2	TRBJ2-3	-	TGTGCCAGCAGCTCCGTTCTAGGAACAGATACGCAGTATTTT	CASSSVLGTDTQYF
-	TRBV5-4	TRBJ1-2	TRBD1	TGTGCCAGCAGCCTTCGGGACAGAATTCCTTATGGCTACACCTTC	CASSLRDRIPYGYTF
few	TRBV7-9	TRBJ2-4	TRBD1	TGTGCCAGCAGTCGGGACAGGGCCCTAGGGGAGGTTCAGTACTTC	CASSRDRALGEVQYF
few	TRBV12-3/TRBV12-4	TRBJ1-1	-	TGTGCCAGCAGTCTGAGGGTGGGGATGAACACTGAAGCTTTCTTT	CASSLRVGMNTEAFF
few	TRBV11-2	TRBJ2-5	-	TGTGCCAGCAGCTTAGGTAGCGGAGGGAAAGAGACCCAGTACTTC	CASSLGSGGKETQYF
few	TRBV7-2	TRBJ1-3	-	TGTGCCAGCAGCCCCGTTTACTCTGGAAACACCATATATTTT	CASSPVYSGNTIYF
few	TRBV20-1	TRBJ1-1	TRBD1	TGCAGTGCTAGTTCGGGACAGGTGAACACTGAAGCTTTCTTT	CSASSGQVNTEAFF
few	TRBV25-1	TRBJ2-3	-	TGTGCCAGCAGGCAGCTTAGCACAGATACGCAGTATTTT	CASRQLSTDTQYF
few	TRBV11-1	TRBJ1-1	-	TGTGCCAGCAGCTTAGAGGACAGCTTGAACACTGAAGCTTTCTTT	CASSLEDSLNTEAFF
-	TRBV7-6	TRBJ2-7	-	TGTGCCAGCAGCCCCCTTCGAGATATCTACGGGACCACCTACGAGCAGTACTTC	CASSPLRDIYGTTYEQYF
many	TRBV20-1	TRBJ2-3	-	TGCAGTGCTTTCAACCCCTTGGTCAGGGAGAGCACAGATACGCAGTATTTT	CSAFNPLVRESTDTQYF
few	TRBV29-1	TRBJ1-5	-	TGCAGCGTAGCAAGGGACGGACCGAATCAGCCCCAGCATTTT	CSVARDGPNQPQHF
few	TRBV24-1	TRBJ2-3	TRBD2	TGTGCCACCAGTGATCCGCGGGGGTACGGAGATACGCAGTATTTT	CATSDPRGYGDTQYF
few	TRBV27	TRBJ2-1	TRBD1	TGTGCCAGCAGTTTGGGACAGGGGCGAAATGAGCAGTTCTTC	CASSLGQGRNEQFF
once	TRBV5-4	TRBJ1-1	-	TGTGCCAGCAGCTCACAGGGAAAGGACACTGAAGCTTTCTTT	CASSSQGKDTEAFF
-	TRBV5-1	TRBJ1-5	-	TGCGCCAGCAGCTTGGACGGGGACAATCAGCCCCAGCATTTT	CASSLDGDNQPQHF
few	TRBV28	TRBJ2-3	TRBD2	TGTGCCAGCAGTTTGCTAGCGGGGGGGCCTAGGGATACGCAGTATTTT	CASSLLAGGPRDTQYF
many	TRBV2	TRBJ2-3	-	TGTGCCAGCTCCCCCGAACTGAATACGCAGTATTTT	CASSPELNTQYF
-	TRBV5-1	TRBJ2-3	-	TGCGCCAGCAGGGATTACCGGGGGGCGACAGATACGCAGTATTTT	CASRDYRGATDTQYF
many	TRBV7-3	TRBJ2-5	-	TGTGCCAGCAGCTTGAGACCGGGGCAAGAGACCCAGTACTTC	CASSLRPGQETQYF
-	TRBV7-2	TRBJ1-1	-	TGTGCCAGCAGCCCACAAGAGAACACTGAAGCTTTCTTT	CASSPQENTEAFF
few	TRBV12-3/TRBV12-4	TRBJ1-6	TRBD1	TGTGCCAGCAGCCCAAGGGGACAGGGGGTATTTTGGGGTTCACCCCTCCACTTT	CASSPRGQGVFWGSPLHF
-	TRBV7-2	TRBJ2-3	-	TGTGCCAGCAGTCCCCGCGGGGACACAGATACGCAGTATTTT	CASSPRGDTDTQYF
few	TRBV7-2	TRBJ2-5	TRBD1	TGTGCCAGCAGCCTCGACAGGGCGCAAGAGACCCAGTACTTC	CASSLDRAQETQYF
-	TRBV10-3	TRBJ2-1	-	TGTGCCTCCACCCGGGGCGCCTTAGGGAATGAGCAGTTCTTC	CASTRGALGNEQFF
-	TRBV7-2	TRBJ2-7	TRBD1	TGTGCCAGCAGCCGATCGTATGGGACAGGGGGTTCCTACGAGCAGTACTTC	CASSRSYGTGGSYEQYF
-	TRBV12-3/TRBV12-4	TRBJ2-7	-	TGTGCCAGCAGCTCCATACAGGGAGGGTCCTACGAGCAGTACTTC	CASSSIQGGSYEQYF
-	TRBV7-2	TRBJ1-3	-	TGTGCCAGCAGCTTAAATGCGGGGGACACCATATATTTT	CASSLNAGDTIYF
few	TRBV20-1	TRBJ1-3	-	TGCAGTGCTAGAGATCCAGTAGGAGGAAACACCATATATTTT	CSARDPVGGNTIYF
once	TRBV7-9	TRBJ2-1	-	TGTGCCAGCAGCCCGCCCCCGACTCTCCAGATTCGGGAGCAGTTCTTC	CASSPPPTLQIREQFF
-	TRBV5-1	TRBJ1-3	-	TGCGCCAGCAGCCCGACGGTTTCTGGAAACACCATATATTTT	CASSPTVSGNTIYF
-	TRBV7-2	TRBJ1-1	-	TGTGCCAGCAGCTTAGCGGGGATATTGGACACTGAAGCTTTCTTT	CASSLAGILDTEAFF
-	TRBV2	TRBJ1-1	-	TGTGCCAGCAGTGTGGAAGGGATGGGTTTAACTGAAGCTTTCTTT	CASSVEGMGLTEAFF
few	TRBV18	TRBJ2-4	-	TGTGCCAGCTCACCCCCAGGGAGGGCCAAAAACATTCAGTACTTC	CASSPPGRAKNIQYF